This TCR beta chain is drawn from a study of blood T cell repertoires in COVID-19. The overall study: PBMCs, B-cell-depleted T cells, or T cells provided the cDNA or gDNA that made up the material.

Only in-frame clones appear in the TCRdb table, and some are missing; sequencing was by immunoSEQ multiplex PCR. The data contain 200,000 or so clones, about 86% of them seen just once; the ten biggest clones take up roughly 2.3%. The length of the CDR3 is 14 residues. V lost 6 bases and J 0 bases, leaving 11 bases between the germline ends. CDR1 is KGHSH, CDR2 LQKENI, per germline. Sequences were obtained from peripheral blood. The TCR was taken from an older woman with acute or convalescent COVID-19. The V and J genes are TRBV18 and TRBJ1-1, with D possibly matching TRBD1 (6 bases). This CDR3 is CASSPQGMNTEAFF. DNA of the CDR3: TGTGCCAGCTCCCCTCAGGGGATGAACACTGAAGCTTTCTTT.